The 6 T cell receptor beta chains below were found in one sample sequenced in a study of lymphopenia after photon versus proton radiotherapy. Method: immunoSEQ multiplex PCR; TCRdb's copy keeps in-frame clones and lacks some. The repertoire has approximately 35,000 clones, almost 90% of them found once; the top ten carry 6.8%. The source material was peripheral blood, sampled from a patient treated with photon-based radiotherapy. These receptors all come from a woman between 50 and 59 years old with pancreatic cancer.

The rearrangement links TRBV2 to TRBJ1-1, with 8 nucleotides matching TRBD1. This CDR3 has 14 amino acids. V shed 6 bases and J 3 bases; nucleotides not matched to a gene: 6. Germline V gene lookup returns CDR1 SNHLY and CDR2 FYNNEI. CDR3 sequence: CASSYRGADTEAFF. CDR3 bases: TGTGCCAGCAGCTACAGGGGGGCGGACACTGAAGCTTTCTTT. The full variable domain, in which reference TRBV2 and TRBJ1-1 provide the parts outside the CDR3, is EPEVTQTPSHQVTQMGQEVILRCVPISNHLYFYWYRQILGQKVEFLVSFYNNEISEKSEIFDDQFSVERPDGSNFTLKIRSTKLEDSAMYFCASSYRGADTEAFFGQGTRLTVV.

The chain is built from TRBV29-1 and TRBJ2-5, with 9 bases identical to TRBD2. Germline lookup yields CDR1 SQVTM and CDR2 ANQGSEA. Losses at the gene ends were 4 bases for V and 4 bases for J; bases not matched to a gene: 4. The CDR3 extends over 13 amino acids. The CDR3 region is CSVALAGAETQYF. The CDR3 nucleotides are TGCAGCGTTGCTTTAGCGGGGGCAGAGACCCAGTACTTC.

This clone was recorded once. The chain combines TRBV5-6 with TRBJ1-4, with D maybe TRBD1 (5 bases). Germline V gene lookup returns CDR1 SGHDT and CDR2 YYEEEE. The CDR3 length is 13 residues. The germline V and J ends were trimmed by 5 bases and 8 bases, with 13 bases remaining between them. CDR3 sequence (DNA): TGTGCCAGCAGTCCGCAGGGAGGAGAAAAACTGTTTTTT. This sequence encodes CASSPQGGEKLFF.

V is TRBV18 and J is TRBJ1-1; 7 positions agree with TRBD1. Germline lookup yields CDR1 KGHSH and CDR2 LQKENI. This CDR3 has 15 amino acids. Trimming cost V 3 bases and J 6 bases; bases outside gene matches: 10. CDR3 bases: TGTGCCAGCTCACCGACAGGGACGGTCAGCGCTGAAGCTTTCTTT. Translated: CASSPTGTVSAEAFF.

V is TRBV11-3 and J is TRBJ2-3; 9 nucleotides agree with TRBD2. This CDR3 spans 18 amino acids. With 4 bases clipped from V and 0 bases from J, the junction kept 11 bases outside the gene matches. Germline V gives CDR1 SGHNT, CDR2 YENEEA. Written as DNA, the CDR3 is TGTGCCAGCAGCTCTGGGTACGGACTAGCGACTAGCACAGATACGCAGTATTTT. It codes for CASSSGYGLATSTDTQYF.

The chain is built from TRBV6-5 and TRBJ2-5; TRBD2 matches 7 bases. The CDR3 runs to 15 residues. V shed 6 bases and J 3 bases; nucleotides not matched to a gene: 10. Germline V gives CDR1 MNHEY, CDR2 SVGAGI. The CDR3 is CASSPRGRPEETQYF. CDR3 DNA: TGTGCCAGCAGCCCGCGGGGGAGACCCGAAGAGACCCAGTACTTC.